This T cell receptor (beta chain) was retrieved from a study of blood T cell repertoires in COVID-19. V dropped 0 bases and J dropped 0 bases, with 11 bases sitting between them. Germline assignment: CDR1 MNHEY and CDR2 SVGAGI. The CDR3 is 16 amino acids. Original data processing: Reference gene primer amplification gave estimated nucleated cell counts. Method: immunoSEQ multiplex PCR; TCRdb's copy keeps in-frame clones and lacks some. Clone size and the V and J calls come from that table; the DNA yielded D and trimming. Of 250,000 or so clones listed, around nine tenths are singletons. The V gene is TRBV6-5, the J gene TRBJ1-1; no clear D. This TCR was recovered from a woman aged 60 to 75 with COVID-19, enrolled during active disease. Sequencing input: peripheral blood. This chain's CDR3 is CASSYSPPTVNTEAFF. In nucleotides, the CDR3 is TGTGCCAGCAGTTACTCGCCACCCACAGTGAACACTGAAGCTTTCTTT.